Sequencing of this T cell receptor (beta chain) was carried out in a study of T-cell reconstitution after alpha-beta-depleted transplantation in children. Unique molecular identifiers were built into the TCRbeta library. MiXCR, applied by TCRdb to the PCR reads, yields one record per CDR3 protein. This table has around 580,000 distinct CDR3 sequences, 25% to 30% appearing once. The length of the CDR3 is 14 residues. V was pared by 6 bases and J by 0 bases, with 14 bases between. Germline lookup yields CDR1 DFQATT and CDR2 SNEGSKA (reference sequence). This rearrangement joins TRBV20-1 to TRBJ1-1; maybe TRBD1 (5 bases). The material was PBMCs, obtained before TCRalphabeta/CD19-depleted stem cell transplant. The source of this sequence is a boy less than two years old with Wiskott-Aldrich syndrome, due to receive a stem cell transplant. CDR3 sequence reads: CSAPDQTVNTEAFF. In DNA, the CDR3 is TGCAGTGCACCTGACCAGACAGTGAACACTGAAGCTTTCTTT.